This TCR beta chain was recovered during a study of robustness of blood B and T cell sequencing (dated by TCRdb to between 2017 and 2018). Notes on the research overall: The goal of the study was to figure out the amount of peripheral blood required to reliably characterize the TCRbeta and IgG repertoires of an individual. In each of the approximately 10 independently drawn blood samples, TCRbeta and IgG repertoires were quantified. Two replicate TCRbeta cDNA libraries were prepared from one shared RNA pool from a single 10 ml draw, serving as technical replicates.

General findings and caveats noted by the study authors: Because EDTA tubes had to be fractionated immediately, the use of EDTA tubes in multi-site collections was limited. Pooling tubes did not make the overlap of rare TCRbeta clonotypes any better, which implies that much larger blood volumes would be needed to capture those rare clonotypes. Between the technical replicate libraries, roughly 95% of the top 10,000 TCRbeta clonotypes in one library were also present in the other library. The TCRbeta rarefaction curves did not fully level off, which suggests under-sequencing or many low-abundance clonotypes. Coverage of the top 10,000 TCRbeta clonotypes approached saturation when 3 or 4 tubes (roughly 28-40 ml blood) were combined. The 1,000 most abundant TCRbeta clonotypes from the pooled draws were found in every single 10 ml sample. Evidence of cross-contamination, likely resulting from batch processing, was observed in one pair of TCRbeta libraries, and the UMI-sequence pairs shared between the two libraries were removed.

mRNA, which captures expressed receptors, was used instead of genomic DNA for quantification of TCRbeta repertoires. Without any cell sorting, leukocytes from the buffy coat were collected into Trizol, and RNA was extracted using the Direct-zol RNA MiniPrep Plus kit. EDTA blood tubes were spun right away at 4 degrees C to separate plasma, buffy coat and red blood cells. Regarding this clonotype: What this receptor recognizes is not known. Within one base of it there is no much larger clone, and no base qualities were kept.

Receptor amplification or capture employed PCR. For sequencing, an Illumina MiSeq was employed. SMARTScribe reverse transcriptase and a 5' template-switch oligo, by which a universal priming site was added, were used for cDNA synthesis. The template-switch oligo carried a 12-nucleotide random unique molecular identifier (UMI) that tagged each cDNA molecule. During reverse transcription, chain-specific reverse primers targeted TCRbeta transcripts. Uracil DNA glycosylase treatment removed residual template-switch adapters, and cDNA was purified with a Qiagen MinElute kit. For the first PCR, 20 to 25 cycles were run with KAPA HiFi HotStart ReadyMix and step-out primers, split across four 50 ul reactions. First-round PCR products were gel-purified before further amplification. Illumina Nextera adapters were attached in a second approximately 8-cycle PCR, after which libraries were purified and pooled. The UMI barcode for each TCRbeta molecule was captured by a 50-nucleotide 5' read. On the authors' methods: Reads were grouped by UMI into consensus reads using the MIGEC toolkit. Final reads were produced by merging forward and reverse consensus reads with PEAR. A custom decontamination script removed identical UMI-sequence pairs shared across libraries, treating them as cross-sample contamination. V(D)J assignment and CDR3 extraction were performed with MIGMAP, a wrapper around IgBLAST. TCR clonotypes were defined by identical V gene, J gene and CDR3 amino acid sequence; CDR1 and CDR2 were not sequenced. Through fastp at Q25 and MiXCR, TCRdb rebuilt clones from the public reads, retaining in-frame beta chains. Entries are consolidated by CDR3 protein sequence, retaining the most common genes and DNA. The V and J calls, along with clone size, are taken from TCRdb and not from the paper's own processing. Within this sample are a few thousand distinct CDR3 sequences, with about 50% of them counted one time only. The top ten clones comprise more than 20% of the sample.

Measured from the cysteine to the phenylalanine, the CDR3 is 15 residues long. The CDR3 DNA has 45 bases and is translated from base 1. The junction shows trimming of 4 bases on V and 3 bases on J, plus 16 bases between the germline ends. Based on the germline V gene, the CDR1 and CDR2 sequences are SQVTM and ANQGSEA. This receptor was identified in a human donor in good health. The sample comprised peripheral blood. The V and J genes are TRBV29-1 and TRBJ2-1, with TRBD1 tentatively as D gene (6 bases match). The base sequence is TGCAGCGTTGGACAGGCCCGTCTTGACTACAATGAGCAGTTCTTC. Its product reads: CSVGQARLDYNEQFF.